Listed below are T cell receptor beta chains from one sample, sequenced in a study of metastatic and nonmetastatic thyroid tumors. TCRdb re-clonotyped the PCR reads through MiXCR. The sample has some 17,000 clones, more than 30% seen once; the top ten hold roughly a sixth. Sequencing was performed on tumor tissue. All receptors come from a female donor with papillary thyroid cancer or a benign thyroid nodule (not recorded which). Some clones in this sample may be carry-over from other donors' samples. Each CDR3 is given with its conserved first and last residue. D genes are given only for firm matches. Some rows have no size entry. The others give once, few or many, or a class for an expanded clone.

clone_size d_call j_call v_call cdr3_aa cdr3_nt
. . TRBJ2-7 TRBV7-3 CASSLEGIDEQYF TGTGCCAGCAGCTTAGAAGGGATCGACGAGCAGTACTTC
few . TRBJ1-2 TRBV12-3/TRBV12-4 CASSLNRKGYGYTF TGTGCCAGCAGTTTAAATAGGAAGGGTTATGGCTACACCTTC
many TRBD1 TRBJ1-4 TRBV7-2 CASSLRQGEGKLFF TGTGCCAGCAGCTTAAGACAGGGGGAGGGAAAACTGTTTTTT
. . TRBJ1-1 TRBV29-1 CSVTVGNMDTEAFF TGCAGCGTCACAGTGGGGAACATGGACACTGAAGCTTTCTTT
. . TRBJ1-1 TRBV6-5 CASSWGQGKAFF TGTGCCAGCAGTTGGGGCCAGGGGAAAGCTTTCTTT
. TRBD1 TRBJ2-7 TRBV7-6 CASSLGGQESSYEQYF TGTGCCAGCAGCTTAGGTGGACAGGAATCCTCCTACGAGCAGTACTTC
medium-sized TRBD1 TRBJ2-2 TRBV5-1 CASSLGTGVLNTGELFF TGCGCCAGCAGCTTGGGGACAGGGGTTCTGAACACCGGGGAGCTGTTTTTT
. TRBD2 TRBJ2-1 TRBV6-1 CDSSVLADEEVF TGTGACAGCAGCGTTCTAGCGGATGAGGAGGTCTTC
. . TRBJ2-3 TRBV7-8 CASSLSGPYPPDTQYF TGTGCCAGCAGCTTATCCGGCCCCTACCCCCCAGATACGCAGTATTTT
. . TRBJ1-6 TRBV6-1 CASRFTGHHSYNSPLHF TGTGCCAGCAGATTTACAGGACACCACTCCTATAATTCACCCCTCCACTTT
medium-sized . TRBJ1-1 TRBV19 CASSIHQKNTEAFF TGTGCCAGTAGTATCCACCAAAAAAACACTGAAGCTTTCTTT
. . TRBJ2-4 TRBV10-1 CASSEKYLAKIIQYF TGCGCCAGCAGTGAGAAGTACCTAGCCAAAATCATTCAGTACTTC
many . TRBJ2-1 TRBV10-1 CASSPRDSPSNEQFF TGCGCCAGCAGCCCACGGGACTCGCCGTCGAATGAGCAGTTCTTC
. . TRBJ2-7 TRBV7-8 CASSPGQASYEQYF TGTGCCAGCAGCCCCGGGCAGGCCTCCTACGAGCAGTACTTC
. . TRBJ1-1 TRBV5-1 CASSLLGYTEAFF TGCGCCAGCAGCTTGCTAGGGTACACTGAAGCTTTCTTT
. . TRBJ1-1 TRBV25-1 CASWGGAEAFF TGTGCCTCATGGGGGGGCGCTGAAGCTTTCTTT
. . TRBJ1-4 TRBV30 CAWSIQGLSEKLFF TGCGCCTGGAGTATACAGGGCTTGAGTGAAAAACTGTTTTTT
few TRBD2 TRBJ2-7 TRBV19 CASSFGLALVYEQYF TGTGCCAGTAGTTTCGGACTAGCGTTGGTCTACGAGCAGTACTTC
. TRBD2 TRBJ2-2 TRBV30 CAWTASGRELFF TGTGCCTGGACAGCTAGCGGGAGGGAGCTGTTTTTT
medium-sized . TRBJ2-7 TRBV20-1 CSASDQGSGLEQYF TGCAGTGCTAGCGACCAGGGCAGCGGGCTCGAGCAGTACTTC
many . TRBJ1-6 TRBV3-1 CASSQESHGNSPLHF TGTGCCAGCAGCCAAGAGAGTCACGGTAATTCACCCCTCCACTTT
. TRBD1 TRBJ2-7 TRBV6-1 CASSRDRGAYEQYF TGTGCCAGCAGTAGGGACAGGGGCGCCTACGAGCAGTACTTC
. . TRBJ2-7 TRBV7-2 CASSSAFYYEQYF TGTGCCAGCAGCTCGGCGTTCTACTACGAGCAGTACTTC
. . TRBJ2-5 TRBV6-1 CASSRTSKETEYF TGTGCCAGCAGTAGAACTAGCAAAGAGACCGAGTACTTC
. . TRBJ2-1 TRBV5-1 CASSLQSSYNEQFF TGCGCCAGCAGCCTACAGAGCTCCTACAATGAGCAGTTCTTC
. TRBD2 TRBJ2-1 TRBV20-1 CSAPQGLEAYNEQFF TGCAGTGCTCCTCAGGGACTAGAGGCCTACAATGAGCAGTTCTTC
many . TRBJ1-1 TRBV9 CASSQQGRLTEAFF TGTGCCAGCAGCCAGCAGGGGAGGTTGACTGAAGCTTTCTTT
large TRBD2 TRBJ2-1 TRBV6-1 CASSVLADEQFF TGTGCCAGCAGCGTTCTAGCGGATGAGCAGTTCTTC
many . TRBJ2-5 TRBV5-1 CASMRMGETQYF TGCGCCAGCATGAGGATGGGAGAGACCCAGTACTTC
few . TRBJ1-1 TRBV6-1 CASSEAGGMNTEAFF TGTGCCAGCAGTGAAGCGGGGGGTATGAACACTGAAGCTTTCTTT
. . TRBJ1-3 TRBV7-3 CASSLTGTAGNTIYF TGTGCCAGCAGCTTAACCGGGACCGCGGGAAACACCATATATTTT
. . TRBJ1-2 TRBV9 CASSVDLASSLGYTF TGTGCCAGCAGCGTAGATCTGGCATCATCTTTGGGCTACACCTTC
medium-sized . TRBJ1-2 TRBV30 CAWSLWANGYTF TGTGCCTGGAGTTTGTGGGCAAATGGCTACACCTTC
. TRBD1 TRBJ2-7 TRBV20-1 CSARATGEEQYF TGCAGTGCTAGAGCGACAGGGGAGGAGCAGTACTTC
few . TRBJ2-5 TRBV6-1 CASRGETQYF TGTGCCAGCAGAGGGGAGACCCAGTACTTC
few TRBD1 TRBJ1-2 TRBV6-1 CASRRTGGVYGYTF TGTGCCAGCAGGAGGACAGGGGGCGTTTATGGCTACACCTTC
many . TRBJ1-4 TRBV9 CASSPTGVNEKLFF TGTGCCAGCAGCCCGACCGGGGTCAATGAAAAACTGTTTTTT
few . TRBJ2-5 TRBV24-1 CATSDLNSVDQETQYF TGTGCCACCAGTGATCTCAATTCCGTAGATCAAGAGACCCAGTACTTC
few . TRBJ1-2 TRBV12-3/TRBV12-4 CAISGGLSNYGYTF TGTGCCATTTCGGGCGGGCTATCTAACTATGGCTACACCTTC
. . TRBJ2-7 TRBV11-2 CASSLGAGAYEQYF TGTGCCAGCAGCTTAGGAGCGGGCGCCTACGAGCAGTACTTC
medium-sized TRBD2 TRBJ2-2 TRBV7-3 CASSGLAGNTGELFF TGTGCCAGCAGCGGACTAGCGGGGAACACCGGGGAGCTGTTTTTT
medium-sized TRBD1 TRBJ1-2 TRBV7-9 CASSLGTGQGTYGYTF TGTGCCAGCAGCTTAGGGACGGGACAGGGCACCTATGGCTACACCTTC
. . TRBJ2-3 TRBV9 CASGAGRLADTQYF TGTGCCAGTGGAGCGGGCCGACTCGCAGATACGCAGTATTTT
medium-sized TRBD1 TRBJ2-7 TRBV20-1 CSAEGTGSDEQYF TGCAGTGCCGAGGGGACAGGGTCCGACGAGCAGTACTTC
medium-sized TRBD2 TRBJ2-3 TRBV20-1 CSASMGAGGYTDTQYF TGCAGTGCCTCGATGGGGGCGGGAGGCTACACAGATACGCAGTATTTT
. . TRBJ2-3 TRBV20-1 CSAVPGGLDTQYF TGCAGTGCTGTCCCAGGGGGGTTAGATACGCAGTATTTT
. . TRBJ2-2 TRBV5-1 CASSFGFEELFF TGCGCCAGCAGCTTCGGTTTTGAGGAGCTGTTTTTT
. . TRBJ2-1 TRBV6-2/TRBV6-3 CASGEGPQGQFF TGTGCCAGCGGCGAGGGCCCGCAGGGGCAGTTCTTC
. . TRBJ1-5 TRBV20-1 CSAVGSNNQPQHF TGCAGTGCTGTCGGGTCAAATAATCAGCCCCAGCATTTT
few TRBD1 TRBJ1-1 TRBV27 CASSLPGQGNTEAFF TGTGCCAGCAGTTTACCGGGACAGGGGAACACTGAAGCTTTCTTT
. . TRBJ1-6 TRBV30 CAWSAGKGSPLKF TGTGCCTGGAGCGCTGGGAAAGGTTCACCCCTCAAATTT
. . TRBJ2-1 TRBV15 CATSRQGSDYNEQFF TGTGCCACCAGCAGGCAAGGATCGGACTACAATGAGCAGTTCTTC
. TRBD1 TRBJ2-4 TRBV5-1 CASSFGTGADIQYF TGCGCCAGCAGCTTTGGGACAGGGGCGGACATTCAGTACTTC
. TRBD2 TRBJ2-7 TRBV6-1 CASSESSIRVAGGEQYF TGTGCAAGCAGTGAATCGTCAATTAGGGTAGCGGGTGGAGAGCAGTACTTC
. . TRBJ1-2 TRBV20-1 CSAPGTPYGYTF TGCAGTGCTCCCGGGACACCATATGGCTACACCTTC
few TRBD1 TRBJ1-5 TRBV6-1 CASSPRQGGSNQPQHF TGTGCCAGCAGTCCTAGACAGGGTGGGAGCAATCAGCCCCAGCATTTT
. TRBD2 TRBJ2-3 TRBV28 CASSQGLASTDTQYF TGTGCCAGCAGTCAAGGACTAGCCTCCACAGATACGCAGTATTTT
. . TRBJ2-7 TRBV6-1 CASRAMVLISYEQYF TGTGCCAGCAGGGCGATGGTACTGATCTCCTACGAGCAGTACTTC
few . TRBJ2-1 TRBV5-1 CASSLAEVGPYNEQFF TGCGCCAGCAGCTTGGCCGAGGTAGGACCCTACAATGAGCAGTTCTTC
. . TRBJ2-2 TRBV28 CASRPRGWPMNTGELFF TGTGCCAGCAGACCCCGTGGGTGGCCCATGAACACCGGGGAGCTGTTTTTT